The 5 T cell receptor beta chains below all came from one sample that was sequenced in a study of OX40 agonist ivuxolimab in advanced cancers. Using immunoSEQ multiplex PCR, the repertoire was profiled, and TCRdb retains in-frame clones only, with some absent. The sample includes some 100,000 clones, roughly 89% of them seen just once. The sequences come from CD4+ or CD8+ T cells sorted from blood, collected in a trial of the OX40 agonist ivuxolimab. Receptors were obtained from an adult with an advanced solid tumor such as melanoma, head and neck, liver or kidney cancer.

The chain couples TRBV4-2 to TRBJ1-5, with 7 bases lining up with TRBD1. The CDR3 runs 18 residues. V trimming: 3 bases; J trimming: 0 bases; junction bases outside the gene matches: 11. Germline-derived CDR1 and CDR2 are LGHNA and YNFKEQ. The CDR3: CASSQGPGGEDSNQPQHF. CDR3 DNA sequence: TGTGCCAGCAGCCAGGGACCAGGGGGGGAGGATAGCAATCAGCCCCAGCATTTT.

The chain couples TRBV4-2 to TRBJ2-5, with 7 bases lining up with TRBD2. Trimming took 0 bases from V and 0 from J; bases not matched to a gene: 13. There are 19 residues in the CDR3. CDR1 is LGHNA, CDR2 YNFKEQ, per germline. CDR3 protein: CASSQERRAGLSHQETQYF. As DNA, the CDR3 is TGTGCCAGCAGCCAAGAAAGGCGAGCGGGACTAAGTCACCAAGAGACCCAGTACTTC.

This clone was detected once. The rearrangement joins TRBV7-3 to TRBJ1-2, with D perhaps matching TRBD1 (5 bases). V gave up 5 bases and J gave up 3 bases, with 16 bases separating them. This CDR3 spans 15 amino acids. Germline V gene data show CDR1 as SGHTA and CDR2 as FQGTGA. The DNA of the CDR3 is TGTGCCAGCAGCAACCAGGGCGGGTCGGACTATGGCTACACCTTC. Amino acid sequence: CASSNQGGSDYGYTF. Supplemented by reference TRBV7-3 and TRBJ1-2, the full variable domain reads GAGVSQTPSNKVTEKGKYVELRCDPISGHTALYWYRQSLGQGPEFLIYFQGTGAADDSGLPNDRFFAVRPEGSVSTLKIQRTERGDSAVYLCASSNQGGSDYGYTFGSGTRLTVV.

The chain couples TRBV6-5 to TRBJ2-7; D call uncertain. In germline, CDR1 is MNHEY, CDR2 SVGAGI. The CDR3 runs 11 residues. V was trimmed by 3 bases and J by 9 bases, leaving 9 bases between them. As DNA, the CDR3 is TGTGCCAGCAGTTATGACCTTGCGCAGTACTTC. The encoded protein is CASSYDLAQYF.

The chain links TRBV4-3 to TRBJ1-5; D may be TRBD1 (5 bases). The CDR3 runs 14 residues. The germline V gene has CDR1 LGHNA and CDR2 YSLEER. Trimming cost V 1 base and J 2 bases, with 6 bases left between them. The CDR3 coding sequence is TGCGCCAGCAGCCAAGCGGGGGGCAATCAGCCCCAGCATTTT. Translating it yields CASSQAGGNQPQHF.